Shown below are 20 T cell receptor beta chains from a single sample sequenced in a study of T cell repertoires in ileal Crohn's disease. TCRdb's table, derived via immunoSEQ multiplex PCR, lists solely in-frame clones and lacks some. The sample lists about 11,000 clones; 79% were seen once. Regarding time point: neoterminal ileum biopsy at postoperative endoscopy, about 6 months after surgery. Sequenced input: ileal tissue. These receptor sequences come from an adult with Crohn's disease.

Here the CDR3 DNA reads TGTGCCAGCAGCTTTCATTTTGCCAGGGGTCGTGTCGGGGAGCTGTTTTTT. It codes for CASSFHFARGRVGELFF. The chain joins TRBV11-2 to TRBJ2-2; D may be TRBD1 (6 bases). CDR3 length: 17 amino acids. Trimming shortened V by 3 bases and J by 7 bases, and 21 bases separated the two germline ends. Germline loops: CDR1 SGHAT, CDR2 FQNNGV.

The V and J genes are TRBV28 and TRBJ2-3, with 8 positions matching TRBD2. There are 12 residues in the CDR3. Germline lookup yields CDR1 MDHEN and CDR2 SYDVKM. For the CDR3, the DNA is TGTACATGCGGGGGGCTGACAGATACGCAGTATTTT. Encoded protein: CTCGGLTDTQYF.

The gene calls are TRBV6-1 and TRBJ2-7; maybe TRBD2 (6 bases). This CDR3 region has 14 residues. CDR1 MNHNS and CDR2 SASEGT come from the germline V gene. Trimming cost V 5 bases and J 2 bases, with 13 bases left between them. The CDR3 sequence: CASSSPGGPYEQYF. The CDR3 DNA reads TGTGCCAGCAGTAGCCCCGGGGGTCCCTACGAGCAGTACTTC.

This rearrangement joins TRBV6-5 to TRBJ1-2; D gene uncertain. V dropped 4 bases and J dropped 1 base, with 16 bases sitting between them. The CDR3 contains 16 residues. Germline-derived CDR1 and CDR2 are MNHEY and SVGAGI. The CDR3, as DNA: TGTGCCAGCAGTTCCAACCTATTATCGGTTAACTATGGCTACACCTTC. It specifies CASSSNLLSVNYGYTF.

The CDR3 DNA sequence: TGTGCCAGCAGTGGAACAGGGGGGCCTTTTGGCTACACCTTC. Amino acid sequence: CASSGTGGPFGYTF. The chain uses TRBV6-1 and TRBJ1-2, with 8 bases fitting TRBD1. CDR1 and CDR2 from the germline V gene are MNHNS and SASEGT. J was trimmed by 7 bases and V by 4 bases; bases with no gene match: 8. This CDR3 has 14 residues.

The J gene is TRBJ2-2, the V gene TRBV9; unclear D gene. The germline gives CDR1 SGDLS, CDR2 YYNGEE. The CDR3 is 15 residues long. The V and J ends lost 1 base and 4 bases respectively, with 11 bases between them. CDR3 residues: CASSVNSLSTGELFF. The DNA of the CDR3 is TGTGCCAGCAGCGTAAATTCCCTGAGCACCGGGGAGCTGTTTTTT.

The rearrangement uses TRBV29-1 and TRBJ2-4; possibly TRBD2 for D (6 bases). Germline CDR1 is SQVTM and CDR2 is ANQGSEA. This CDR3 contains 15 residues. Trimming took 6 bases from V and 2 from J, leaving 17 bases between them. CDR3 nucleotides: TGCAGCGTCGGCGGCGGGGCAACAACCAAAAACATTCAGTACTTC. It codes for CSVGGGATTKNIQYF.

The rearrangement joins TRBV2 to TRBJ2-2; D is possibly TRBD1 (5 bases). Between the trimmed V and J ends, which lost 2 bases and 5 bases, there was a span of 15 bases. The CDR3 extends over 16 amino acids. Germline V gene lookup returns CDR1 SNHLY and CDR2 FYNNEI. As DNA, the CDR3 is TGTGCCAGCAGTGAATATCGGAATTCAGGGACCGGGGAGCTGTTTTTT. Amino acid sequence: CASSEYRNSGTGELFF.

The chain couples TRBV10-3 to TRBJ2-1; 7 bases are shared with TRBD2. V shed 3 bases and J 9 bases; nucleotides not matched to a gene: 5. The CDR3 has 13 amino acids. Germline values: CDR1 ENHRY, CDR2 SYGVKD. The CDR3 here is CAISELANSEQFF. The CDR3 DNA reads as TGTGCCATCAGTGAACTAGCGAACAGTGAGCAGTTCTTC.

This clone showed up just once. The J gene is TRBJ2-2, the V gene TRBV5-1; 11 positions agree with TRBD2. The CDR3 has 17 residues. Germline loops: CDR1 SGHRS, CDR2 YFSETQ. Trimming took 3 bases from V and 3 from J; bases not matched to a gene: 7. CDR3 region: CASSSILAGGHTGELFF. In DNA form, the CDR3 reads TGCGCCAGCAGCTCAATCCTAGCGGGGGGTCACACCGGGGAGCTGTTTTTT.

This rearrangement joins TRBV19 to TRBJ1-1; possibly TRBD1 for D (5 bases). The CDR3 has 17 residues. The V gene's germline CDR1 is LNHDA and CDR2 SQIVND (reference sequence). The V end lost 5 bases, the J end lost 6 bases, and 25 bases lay between the germline ends. The CDR3 coding sequence is TGTGCCAGTAGTGTTCTCCTAGGGGTTGTAACAGGCGCTGAAGCTTTCTTT. Protein: CASSVLLGVVTGAEAFF.

The chain employs TRBV29-1 and TRBJ1-1, with 9 nucleotides matching TRBD1. The CDR3 has 14 amino acids. V shed 6 bases and J 4 bases; nucleotides not matched to a gene: 9. Germline V CDR1 and CDR2: SQVTM, ANQGSEA. The CDR3 nucleotides read TGCAGCGTGGACAGGGGCCCAATTGGCACTGAAGCTTTCTTT. This translates into CSVDRGPIGTEAFF.

This rearrangement joins TRBV6-1 to TRBJ1-1, with a possible D match to TRBD1 (6 bases). CDR1 is MNHNS, CDR2 SASEGT, per germline. V gave up 7 bases and J gave up 7 bases, with 22 bases separating them. CDR3 length equals 15 residues. The CDR3 region has the DNA TGTGCCAGCACCTCTTACTCGGGGGGCACGGATGAAGCTTTCTTT. Protein sequence: CASTSYSGGTDEAFF.

The chain joins TRBV21-1 to TRBJ1-6; TRBD1, the D gene given by the table, was not confirmed from the DNA. TRBV21-1 is deemed a pseudogene. This CDR3 has 12 amino acids. The DNA for the CDR3 is TGTGCCAGCAGCAGGGGGCACTCACCCCTCCACTTT. Its translation is CASSRGHSPLHF.

The chain combines TRBV2 with TRBJ2-3; a weak D match, TRBD2 (5 bases). The CDR3 consists of 13 residues. The germline V and J ends were trimmed by 6 bases and 8 bases, with 15 bases remaining between them. Germline lookup yields CDR1 SNHLY and CDR2 FYNNEI. CDR3 sequence reads: CASRRLMAGTQYF. CDR3 coding DNA: TGTGCCAGCAGAAGACTGATGGCGGGTACGCAGTATTTT.

This chain joins TRBV5-1 and TRBJ1-2, with 7 bases matching TRBD1. CDR1 SGHRS and CDR2 YFSETQ come from the germline V gene. This CDR3 has 17 amino acids. V shed 4 bases, J shed 1 base, and the junction held 13 bases outside the gene matches. CDR3 DNA sequence: TGCGCCAGCAGCGCCGGGACAGCTTCCTACCTTAACTATGGCTACACCTTC. It specifies CASSAGTASYLNYGYTF.

This chain links TRBV5-1 with TRBJ1-1; D perhaps matches TRBD1 (6 bases). The CDR3 consists of 14 residues. V lost 2 bases and J lost 0, with 8 bases in between. Germline CDR1 reads SGHRS; CDR2 reads YFSETQ. DNA of the CDR3: TGCGCCAGCAGCTTCCAGGGGATGAACACTGAAGCTTTCTTT. It is translated as CASSFQGMNTEAFF.

Here the CDR3 reads CASTSPPDSEAFF. CDR3 coding DNA: TGTGCCAGCACCTCACCCCCCGACAGTGAAGCTTTCTTT. V usage is TRBV2 and J usage is TRBJ1-1; the D gene is possibly TRBD1 (5 bases). Trimming shortened V by 7 bases and J by 7 bases, and 16 bases separated the two germline ends. Germline V gene data show CDR1 as SNHLY and CDR2 as FYNNEI. The CDR3 consists of 13 residues.

The gene calls are TRBV5-1 and TRBJ1-2; 7 positions match TRBD1. The V gene's germline CDR1 is SGHRS and CDR2 YFSETQ. J gave up 6 bases and V 3 bases, and 11 bases lay outside the gene matches. The CDR3 has 15 amino acids. This CDR3 reads CASSSTDRVGHGYTF. The CDR3 nucleotides are TGCGCCAGCAGCTCGACTGACAGGGTAGGGCATGGCTACACCTTC.

The genes are TRBV11-2 and TRBJ1-1; D gene uncertain. V was pared by 6 bases and J by 1 base, with 12 bases between. CDR1 is SGHAT and CDR2 is FQNNGV in the germline V gene. The CDR3 has 14 amino acids. CDR3 residues: CASRPRGPNTEAFF. The CDR3 DNA sequence: TGTGCCAGCAGGCCCCGAGGTCCGAACACTGAAGCTTTCTTT.